This T cell receptor (beta chain) was sequenced for a study of spatial heterogeneity in lung cancer. Study context: An average of more than ten raw reads was observed per unique TCR and UMI combination. The study, taken as a whole, reports: Counts that tracked tumor mutation counts were those of expanded intratumoral alpha and beta TCRs.

This clonotype has more than one count but fewer than ten. The antigen is undetermined. Time point denoted: sample taken at primary tumor resection. There were 70 to 80 donors, all of them untreated patients with early-stage non-small cell lung cancer. TCRdb re-called the 5' RACE reads through MiXCR, storing one row per CDR3 protein. The sample contains roughly 15,000 distinct CDR3 sequences, approximately 7.4% of which appear only once. Germline V gene sequence: CDR1 DFQATT, CDR2 SNEGSKA (reference sequence). V was cut by 5 bases and J by 4 bases, with 14 bases left in between. The CDR3 length is 14 residues.

The receptor's source is a male donor with early-stage non-small cell lung cancer. The sample in question was lung tumor tissue, obtained at surgery. The chain recombines TRBV20-1 with TRBJ1-4; no definite D call. The CDR3 nucleotides read TGCAGTGCTCCTACCGCGCAGGATAATGAAAAACTGTTTTTT. Protein product: CSAPTAQDNEKLFF.